This TCR beta chain was observed in a study of cytomegalovirus exposure and HLA in healthy donors. Regarding the study as a whole: Generally TCR sequences proved uncommon, though certain public TCRs appeared in numerous donors. Later analysis associated a missense DCLRE1C variant with TCR beta V- and J-gene trimming. The listing of 150 to 200 TCR beta chains classed them as cytomegalovirus-associated. Reported results showed that the classifier diagnosed cytomegalovirus status with high specificity and sensitivity.

PCR amplification relied on 60 Vbeta primers (plus 13 Jbeta primers). The assay was immunoSEQ multiplex PCR, and TCRdb's table has in-frame clones only and misses some. The data show fewer than 150,000 clones, around 77% seen once. Germline V gives CDR1 SGDLS, CDR2 YYNGEE. The CDR3 is 12 residues long. V was trimmed by 0 bases and J by 7 bases, leaving 4 bases between them. Of note for this clone: What it binds is not known.

Source material: PBMCs. This chain links TRBV9 with TRBJ2-2; D gene uncertain. This sequence was found in a woman in her 50s in good health and CMV-seronegative. CDR3: CASSVVGGELFF. In DNA, the CDR3 is TGTGCCAGCAGCGTAGTCGGCGGGGAGCTGTTTTTT.